This TCR beta chain was sequenced for a study of T cell responses to AZD1222 COVID-19 vaccine. Per the germline V gene, CDR1 is LGHDT and CDR2 is YNNKEL (reference sequence). CDR3 length: 16 residues. The V end was cut by 1 base, the J end by 1 base, with 11 bases between. General study points: Per reports, nearly half of all spike-specific TCRs target regions that are unmutated in variants.

The data were produced by immunoSEQ multiplex PCR, yet TCRdb's version contains in-frame clones alone and is incomplete. The data hold about 130,000 clones, with around 89% observed a single time. As regards this clone: Its specificity is unknown.

This sequence was found in an adult in good health. Sequencing used peripheral blood, obtained on day 0 of AZD1222 vaccination. The chain employs TRBV3-1 (or the pseudogene TRBV3-2) and TRBJ1-3, with TRBD1 as a possible D gene (5 bases). CDR3 coding DNA: TGTGCCAGCAGCCAAGTGGGACGTTCGTCTGGAAACACCATATATTTT. Encoded protein: CASSQVGRSSGNTIYF.